Below are 3 T cell receptor beta chains sequenced from a single sample in a study of CD8 T cells in ankylosing spondylitis. General study results and limits: A motif in TCR beta, a set of roughly eight highly homologous variants, appeared characteristic of ankylosing spondylitis blood.

These receptors have no identified antigens. Using its own MiXCR run on the 5' RACE reads, TCRdb lists one record per CDR3 protein. Of some 330,000 distinct CDR3 sequences listed, approximately 8% were seen once; the top ten hold 13% to 15%. Sample: blood, either unsorted or a sorted T cell fraction (not recorded which). Receptors were obtained from a male donor with ankylosing spondylitis.

The chain recombines TRBV19 with TRBJ2-7, with 13 bases aligning to TRBD2. There are 16 residues in the CDR3. V gave up 8 bases and J gave up 5 bases; unmatched junction bases: 12. Per germline, CDR1 LNHDA and CDR2 SQIVND (reference sequence). The CDR3 sequence is CASASLTSGRPHEQYF. The CDR3 coding sequence is TGTGCCAGTGCCTCTCTGACTAGCGGGAGGCCCCACGAGCAGTACTTC.

This clonotype was observed at least ten times. The gene calls are TRBV3-1 and TRBJ2-2, with D possibly being TRBD2 (6 bases). The CDR3 contains 13 residues. Germline loops: CDR1 LGHDT, CDR2 YNNKEL (reference sequence). The ends were cut back, 5 bases at V and 5 bases at J, with 9 bases in the middle. The CDR3 is CASSRDSTGELFF. The CDR3 nucleotides read TGTGCCAGCAGCAGGGACTCGACCGGGGAGCTGTTTTTT.

The chain links TRBV20-1 to TRBJ2-7, with 9 bases aligning to TRBD1. This CDR3 region has 14 residues. Germline-derived CDR1 and CDR2 are DFQATT and SNEGSKA (reference sequence). V lost 5 bases to trimming and J lost 6 bases; unmatched junction nucleotides: 11. CDR3 nucleotide sequence: TGCAGTGCTCGGGACAGGGTGTTTAATCGCGAGCAGTACTTC. This sequence encodes CSARDRVFNREQYF.